This entry lists 26 T cell receptor beta chains sequenced from one sample in a study of T cells after yellow fever vaccination. TCRdb independently ran MiXCR on the 5' RACE reads; one entry per CDR3 protein. Here the sample spans about 350,000 distinct CDR3 sequences, roughly 7.5% being singletons. The sequences come from PBMCs, collected roughly 45 days after the first yellow fever vaccination. The receptor source for this set is a young man who received the YFV17D yellow fever vaccine.

V usage is TRBV2 and J usage is TRBJ2-1; a possible D gene is TRBD1 (5 bases). The V and J ends lost 6 bases and 5 bases respectively, with 17 bases between them. CDR1 and CDR2 from the germline V gene are SNHLY and FYNNEI. The CDR3 covers 15 residues. The CDR3 is CASSGLGQGNNEQFF. CDR3 in DNA: TGTGCCAGCAGCGGGTTGGGGCAGGGAAACAATGAGCAGTTCTTC.

This clonotype has just a few counts. V usage is TRBV5-8 and J usage is TRBJ2-4; D gene uncertain. Germline values: CDR1 SGHTS, CDR2 YDEGEE. The CDR3 length is 16 residues. Between the trimmed V and J ends, which lost 7 bases and 2 bases, there was a span of 19 bases. In nucleotides, the CDR3 is TGTGCCAGCTCCCAGAAGGGCCACCTAACCAAAAACATTCAGTACTTC. This sequence encodes CASSQKGHLTKNIQYF.

This clonotype was recorded a few times. This chain links TRBV7-9 with TRBJ1-1; weak D call: TRBD1 (5 bases). CDR3 length equals 16 residues. The germline gives CDR1 SEHNR, CDR2 FQNEAQ (reference sequence). Between the trimmed V and J ends, which lost 4 bases and 11 bases, there was a span of 26 bases. The chain's CDR3 is CASSSTLTTPHGAAFF. The CDR3 DNA is TGTGCCAGCAGCTCTACCTTGACGACCCCCCACGGGGCGGCTTTCTTT.

The chain combines TRBV20-1 with TRBJ2-3; D unresolved. CDR1 and CDR2 from the germline V gene are DFQATT and SNEGSKA (reference sequence). V lost 0 bases to trimming and J lost 1 base, with 14 bases between them. CDR3 length: 16 amino acids. CDR3 amino acids: CSARDLRQIRTDTQYF. In DNA form, the CDR3 reads TGCAGTGCTAGAGATCTGAGACAAATTCGCACAGATACGCAGTATTTT.

This chain connects TRBV6-1 to TRBJ2-3, with D unclear. Germline V gene data show CDR1 as MNHNS and CDR2 as SASEGT. V lost 2 bases, J lost 2 bases, and 8 bases lay in between. This CDR3 comprises 14 residues. The CDR3 region has the DNA TGTGCCAGCAGTGAACTACAGACCACAGATACGCAGTATTTT. Its translation is CASSELQTTDTQYF.

This clonotype showed up just a few times. CDR3 loop: CASSQEGQYNEQFF. DNA for the CDR3: TGCGCCAGCAGCCAAGAAGGGCAATACAATGAGCAGTTCTTC. The rearrangement links TRBV4-1 to TRBJ2-1; D unresolved. This CDR3 is 14 amino acids long. CDR1 MGHRA and CDR2 YSYEKL come from the germline V gene. V lost 0 bases and J 4 bases, leaving 7 bases between the germline ends.

This clonotype was found a few times. The DNA for the CDR3 is TGTGCCAGCCCCTCAGCGACTAGCGGGGGGGCCCCAGATACGCAGTATTTT. Residues: CASPSATSGGAPDTQYF. The chain links TRBV12-3 or TRBV12-4 to TRBJ2-3; 14 bases match TRBD2. The CDR3 covers 17 residues. J was trimmed by 4 bases and V by 8 bases; bases with no gene match: 11.

This clonotype has only a few counts. The V call is TRBV9, the J call TRBJ2-1; D unresolved. V was clipped by 0 bases and J by 5 bases, with 3 bases between them. Germline-derived CDR1 and CDR2 are SGDLS and YYNGEE. This CDR3 contains 12 residues. The CDR3 region is CASSVADNEQFF. DNA of the CDR3: TGTGCCAGCAGCGTAGCAGACAATGAGCAGTTCTTC.

This clonotype was detected only a few times. The chain uses TRBV4-1 and TRBJ1-5; no definite D call. The germline V and J ends were trimmed by 0 bases and 1 base, with 13 bases remaining between them. The V gene's germline CDR1 is MGHRA and CDR2 YSYEKL. This CDR3 comprises 17 residues. Written as DNA, the CDR3 is TGCGCCAGCAGCCAAGATATTGGTCACCTCAGCAATCAGCCCCAGCATTTT. It codes for CASSQDIGHLSNQPQHF.

This chain links TRBV20-1 with TRBJ1-1; D is unresolved. There are 13 residues in the CDR3. CDR1 is DFQATT and CDR2 is SNEGSKA in the germline V gene (reference sequence). The ends were cut back, 4 bases at V and 0 bases at J, with 9 bases in the middle. CDR3: CSAIKTVNTEAFF. In DNA form, the CDR3 reads TGCAGTGCTATAAAGACGGTGAACACTGAAGCTTTCTTT.

This clonotype was seen a handful of times. The V gene is TRBV5-1, the J gene TRBJ1-6, with 12 bases aligning to TRBD1. Germline CDR1 is SGHRS and CDR2 is YFSETQ. After removal of 7 bases from V and 13 bases from J, the junction contained 3 bases not matched to a gene. The CDR3 has 12 residues. The CDR3 loop is CASRDRGRPLHF. The CDR3 DNA reads as TGCGCCAGCCGGGACAGGGGGCGCCCCCTCCACTTT.

This clonotype came up a few times. The chain recombines TRBV5-5 with TRBJ2-2, with D hard to call. The CDR3 runs 14 residues. Germline V CDR1 and CDR2: SGHKS, YYEKEE (reference sequence). Trimming removed 6 bases at V and 9 bases at J, with 18 bases between. The chain's CDR3 is CASTDRVGQRELFF. The CDR3 coding sequence is TGTGCCAGCACCGACCGGGTCGGGCAGAGGGAGCTGTTTTTT.

This clonotype was counted between two and nine times. This sequence joins TRBV15 and TRBJ2-6; D ambiguous. This CDR3 spans 16 amino acids. CDR1 is LNHNV, CDR2 YYDKDF, per germline (reference sequence). Trimming shortened V by 0 bases and J by 1 base, and 7 bases separated the two germline ends. As DNA, the CDR3 is TGTGCCACCAGCAGAGATGGTGTATCTGGGGCCAACGTCCTGACTTTC. Protein: CATSRDGVSGANVLTF.

The table lists this clonotype with a few counts. V usage is TRBV5-4 and J usage is TRBJ1-3; 7 bases are shared with TRBD1. This CDR3 comprises 15 residues. The J segment lost 4 bases and the V segment lost 0 bases, leaving 4 bases of the junction unmatched. CDR1 and CDR2 (germline): SGHNT, YYREEE (reference sequence). CDR3: CASSLEGARGNTIYF. The CDR3 DNA follows: TGTGCCAGCAGCTTGGAGGGGGCAAGAGGAAACACCATATATTTT.

In this sample, this clonotype turned up a few times. V is TRBV29-1 and J is TRBJ2-7; TRBD2 matches at 7 bases. The J segment lost 4 bases and the V segment lost 4 bases, leaving 1 base of the junction unmatched. The CDR3 loop spans 11 amino acids. Germline V gene lookup returns CDR1 SQVTM and CDR2 ANQGSEA. The CDR3 is CSVVAGYEQYV. CDR3 nucleotide sequence: TGCAGCGTTGTAGCGGGTTACGAGCAGTACGTC.

In its sample, this clonotype was seen once. This chain's CDR3 is CASSPDRGSSDTQYF. CDR3 in DNA: TGCGCCAGCAGCCCCGACAGGGGATCATCAGATACGCAGTATTTT. This sequence joins TRBV5-1 and TRBJ2-3; 8 bases are shared with TRBD1. The CDR3 contains 15 residues. Germline trimming cut 4 bases from V and 4 bases from J; bases unmatched to any gene: 8. Germline CDR1 SGHRS, CDR2 YFSETQ.

This rearrangement joins TRBV5-1 to TRBJ2-1, with TRBD1 matching 8 bases. Germline CDR1 SGHRS, CDR2 YFSETQ. CDR3 length equals 13 residues. V shed 5 bases, J shed 10 bases, and the junction held 8 bases outside the gene matches. The CDR3 is CASRDRDPSEQFF. The CDR3 DNA reads TGCGCCAGCAGGGACAGGGACCCATCCGAGCAGTTCTTC. Full variable domain (rest looked up from reference TRBV5-1 and TRBJ2-1): KAGVTQTPRYLIKTRGQQVTLSCSPISGHRSVSWYQQTPGQGLQFLFEYFSETQRNKGNFPGRFSGRQFSNSRSEMNVSTLELGDSALYLCASRDRDPSEQFFGPGTRLTVL.

Ten or more counts support this clonotype. This rearrangement joins TRBV4-3 to TRBJ2-3; D call uncertain. The V and J ends lost 1 base and 4 bases respectively, with 21 bases between them. CDR3 length: 18 amino acids. The germline V gene encodes CDR1 LGHNA and CDR2 YSLEER. CDR3 region: CASSQGFGEASVADTQYF. The CDR3 nucleotides read TGCGCCAGCAGCCAAGGTTTTGGCGAGGCTTCTGTCGCAGATACGCAGTATTTT.

This clonotype is a singleton in its sample. The chain joins TRBV9 to TRBJ1-5, with D uncertain. This CDR3 has 14 residues. Trimming took off 3 bases at V and 6 bases at J, with 13 bases between the two ends. The germline gives CDR1 SGDLS, CDR2 YYNGEE. The CDR3 DNA reads as TGTGCCAGCAGCGCCCGTGGTGTGAGTCAGCCCCAGCATTTT. Its protein product is CASSARGVSQPQHF.

A few counts support this clonotype. The chain joins TRBV4-2 to TRBJ1-6, with 9 bases fitting TRBD1. Germline CDR1 reads LGHNA; CDR2 reads YNFKEQ. The CDR3 covers 18 residues. V gave up 4 bases and J gave up 8 bases; unmatched junction bases: 15. CDR3 sequence (DNA): TGTGCCAGCAGCCCCCCGGGGACACAGGGGGCACAGGATTCACCCCTCCACTTT. Amino acids: CASSPPGTQGAQDSPLHF.

The gene calls are TRBV20-1 and TRBJ1-5; TRBD1 might be the D (6 bases). This CDR3 is 15 amino acids long. CDR1 and CDR2 (germline): DFQATT, SNEGSKA (reference sequence). V lost 5 bases, J lost 0 bases, and 14 bases lay in between. CDR3 DNA sequence: TGCAGTGCTCAGGACAGACCTTATAGCAATCAGCCCCAGCATTTT. Protein product: CSAQDRPYSNQPQHF.

This chain uses TRBV10-3 with TRBJ1-1, with 7 nucleotides matching TRBD1. The germline gives CDR1 ENHRY, CDR2 SYGVKD. The CDR3 spans 14 residues. V lost 0 bases, J lost 5 bases, and 3 bases stayed unmatched. The CDR3 DNA is TGTGCCATCAGTGAGTCAGGGGGCAGGACTGAAGCTTTCTTT. It is translated as CAISESGGRTEAFF.

The rearrangement uses TRBV19 and TRBJ1-4; D call uncertain. Germline values: CDR1 LNHDA, CDR2 SQIVND (reference sequence). V lost 9 bases and J 0 bases, leaving 11 bases between the germline ends. The CDR3 has 14 residues. The chain's CDR3 is CASQVTATNEKLFF. CDR3 DNA sequence: TGTGCCAGCCAAGTGACGGCAACTAATGAAAAACTGTTTTTT.

This clonotype turned up a few times. V usage is TRBV11-2 and J usage is TRBJ2-2; D gene uncertain. The CDR3 totals 13 residues. Trimming took 3 bases from V and 5 from J, leaving 7 bases between them. Germline values: CDR1 SGHAT, CDR2 FQNNGV. The CDR3 loop is CASSFGWTGELFF. The CDR3 nucleotides read TGTGCCAGCAGCTTCGGGTGGACCGGGGAGCTGTTTTTT.

This clonotype was detected many times. V usage is TRBV7-2 and J usage is TRBJ2-2; D is unresolved. This CDR3 is 13 amino acids long. V was cut by 2 bases and J by 5 bases, with 6 bases left in between. Germline CDR1 reads SGHTA; CDR2 reads FQGNSA. CDR3 DNA: TGTGCCAGCAGCTTACGGTCGACCGGGGAGCTGTTTTTT. It translates to CASSLRSTGELFF.

The chain's CDR3 is CASSEQTGTDTQYF. As DNA, the CDR3 is TGTGCCAGCAGTGAACAGACGGGCACAGATACGCAGTATTTT. The chain carries TRBV6-1 and TRBJ2-3; D gene ambiguous. Germline V gene lookup returns CDR1 MNHNS and CDR2 SASEGT. This CDR3 is 14 amino acids long. V lost 2 bases to trimming and J lost 1 base, with 7 bases between them.